Listed below are T cell receptor beta chains from one sample, sequenced in a study of CD8+CD57+ T cells in acquired aplastic anemia. One entry per CDR3 protein results from TCRdb running MiXCR on the reads. The sample shows about 160,000 distinct CDR3 sequences, over 55% of them seen only once. The specimen was sorted CD4+, CD8+, or CD8+CD57+ T cells (not recorded which) from PBMCs. Every receptor here comes from a human donor with aplastic anemia. The CDR3 runs from the conserved cysteine through the conserved F or W. The D gene is left open where the match is weak. The size entry is marked missing in some rows and otherwise reads once, few, many or a size class.

D gene	clone size	V gene	J gene	CDR3 DNA	CDR3 protein
TRBD1	.	TRBV10-3	TRBJ1-1	TGTGCCGGGCAGACAGGGGCGGCAGCTTTCTTT	CAGQTGAAAFF
TRBD1	.	TRBV2	TRBJ2-2	TGTGTCGCGGCGAGGGGGCCCACCGGGGAGCTGTTTTTT	CVAARGPTGELFF
.	.	TRBV7-6	TRBJ1-1	TGTGCCAGCAGCTATAACATGAACACTGAAGCTTTCTTT	CASSYNMNTEAFF
.	few	TRBV19	TRBJ2-5	TGTGCCAGCCGACAAGCCGGGGAGACCCAGTACTTC	CASRQAGETQYF
TRBD1	few	TRBV20-1	TRBJ2-3	TGCAGTGCTAGAGCCTCCCCGGGACAGGGTGCGACAGATACGCAGTATTTT	CSARASPGQGATDTQYF
TRBD1	.	TRBV19	TRBJ2-7	TGTGCCAGTAGTACCCCGGGACAGGGTTCTCTGTCGCAGTACTTC	CASSTPGQGSLSQYF
TRBD1	.	TRBV24-1	TRBJ2-3	TGTGCCACCAGTGAGGGGACAGGGTTGGGCACAGATACGCAGTATTTT	CATSEGTGLGTDTQYF
TRBD1	few	TRBV5-4	TRBJ2-7	TGTGCCAGCAGCTTGTCGGCCAGGGGGCAGGACGAGCAGTACTTC	CASSLSARGQDEQYF
.	many	TRBV5-1	TRBJ1-1	TGCGCCAGCAGCTTCGGGGGGTGGGAGACTGAAGCTTTCTTT	CASSFGGWETEAFF
TRBD1	.	TRBV19	TRBJ2-1	TGTGCCAGTAACACAGGGGGAGGCTCCTACAATGAGCAGTTCTTC	CASNTGGGSYNEQFF
TRBD1	.	TRBV2	TRBJ1-1	TGTGCCAGCAAGACAGGGGGCCTTGGGGCTGAAGCTTTCTTT	CASKTGGLGAEAFF
.	.	TRBV7-8	TRBJ1-2	TGTGCCAGCACAAAAACCCGGGTGGATTATGGCTACACCTTC	CASTKTRVDYGYTF
TRBD2	.	TRBV10-3	TRBJ2-1	TGTGCCATCAGTGATTTTGGACTAGCGGGAAACAATGAGCAGTTCTTC	CAISDFGLAGNNEQFF
.	.	TRBV2	TRBJ2-1	TGTGCCAGCAGTGCCCTAGGTGAGCAGTTCTTC	CASSALGEQFF
TRBD1	once	TRBV25-1	TRBJ2-1	TGTGCCAGATCGACCCGGGACAGGGGAGACAATGAGCAGTTCTTC	CARSTRDRGDNEQFF
.	once	TRBV2	TRBJ1-5	TGTGCCAGCAGTGAAGCCTCGGCAGGGAATCAGCCCCAGCATTTT	CASSEASAGNQPQHF
.	.	TRBV5-5	TRBJ2-4	TGTGCCAGCAGCTTGGTCCGGGGCAGATGGGTAGCCAAAAACATTCAGTACTTC	CASSLVRGRWVAKNIQYF
.	.	TRBV7-9	TRBJ2-7	TGTGCCAGCAGCCAGCGGGTGAGCTCCTACGAGCAGTACTTC	CASSQRVSSYEQYF
.	.	TRBV20-1	TRBJ2-7	TGCAGTGCTAGCGGGGGCCTATCCTACGAGCAGTACTTC	CSASGGLSYEQYF
.	.	TRBV25-1	TRBJ1-1	TGTGCCAGCAGTTACTCAGGAGCCCAAAACACTGAAGCTTTCTTT	CASSYSGAQNTEAFF
.	.	TRBV2	TRBJ1-5	TGTGCCAGCAGTGAATCGCCGGGCCGGGGACCCCAGCATTTT	CASSESPGRGPQHF
TRBD2	few	TRBV7-8	TRBJ2-1	TGTGCCAGCAGCTTAGTTCTAGCGGGGGCCCTCAATGAGCAGTTCTTC	CASSLVLAGALNEQFF
.	few	TRBV29-1	TRBJ1-1	TGCAGCGTGGCTGGAGTGGCGTCTGAAGCTTTCTTT	CSVAGVASEAFF
TRBD1	.	TRBV4-1	TRBJ2-7	TGCGCCAGCAGCCAAGAGGGACAGAGCCGCGAGCAGTACTTC	CASSQEGQSREQYF
.	.	TRBV2	TRBJ1-1	TGTGCCAGCAGTGACCCGGGGGGGCCCGACACTGAAGCTTTCTTT	CASSDPGGPDTEAFF
.	.	TRBV29-1	TRBJ2-7	TGCAGCGTTGTGGTAATCGGGGTGGGGGAGCAGTACTTC	CSVVVIGVGEQYF
TRBD1	.	TRBV29-1	TRBJ1-1	TGCAGCGTTGAAGAGACAGGGGTTTACACTGAAGCTTTCTTT	CSVEETGVYTEAFF
TRBD2	.	TRBV15	TRBJ2-2	TGTGCCACCAGCAGATTCGGGACACCCGGACTAGCGTTGAACACCGGGGAGCTGTTTTTT	CATSRFGTPGLALNTGELFF
.	.	TRBV7-8	TRBJ2-7	TGTGCCATCAGTGACCAACTGGACAGCTCCTACGAGCAGTACTTC	CAISDQLDSSYEQYF
TRBD2	.	TRBV7-9	TRBJ2-3	TGCGCCAGCAGCCAAGAGCGGGGGGCGAGCGGGGCCCGCACAGATACGCAGTATTTT	CASSQERGASGARTDTQYF
TRBD2	.	TRBV7-9	TRBJ2-5	TGTGCCAGCAGTTTAGGGGGGACTAGCGGAGAGACCCAGTACTTC	CASSLGGTSGETQYF
.	.	TRBV9	TRBJ2-1	TGTGCCAGCAGCGGACGGGGAGCCTTCAATGAGCAGTTCTTC	CASSGRGAFNEQFF
.	few	TRBV7-2	TRBJ2-7	TGTGCCAGCAGCTTGGGCGTCTCCTACGAGCAGTACTTC	CASSLGVSYEQYF
TRBD2	.	TRBV24-1	TRBJ2-3	TGTGCCACCAGTGAGCGTACTAGCGTTGCTACGCAGTATTTT	CATSERTSVATQYF
TRBD2	few	TRBV5-1	TRBJ2-1	TGCGCCAGCAGCTTGGGAGCTAGCGGGGCCTACTACAATGAGCAGTTCTTC	CASSLGASGAYYNEQFF
.	.	TRBV20-1	TRBJ1-6	TGCAGTGCACTCGGGGGTCTATATTCACCCCTCCACTTT	CSALGGLYSPLHF
.	.	TRBV7-8	TRBJ2-3	TGTGCCAGCAGCGGAACGGGGACCGGAGGGGATACGCAGTATTTT	CASSGTGTGGDTQYF
TRBD2	.	TRBV20-1	TRBJ2-5	TGCAGTGCTAGGAGGCCTAGCGGGGTCCAAATGGAGACCCAGTACTTC	CSARRPSGVQMETQYF
TRBD1	.	TRBV5-1	TRBJ1-1	TGCGCCAGCAGATATACAGGGGGAAGGGGCACTGAAGCTTTCTTT	CASRYTGGRGTEAFF
TRBD2	.	TRBV2	TRBJ2-7	TGTGCCAGAAAGCGGGAGGCCATGGACGAGCAGTACTTC	CARKREAMDEQYF
TRBD1	.	TRBV9	TRBJ1-2	TGTGCCAGCAGCGAGGGGACAGGGTCCTATGGCTACACCTTC	CASSEGTGSYGYTF
.	.	TRBV10-3	TRBJ1-6	TGTGCCATCAGCGCTATAGACAGTGGGTCACCCCTCCACTTT	CAISAIDSGSPLHF
.	.	TRBV14	TRBJ1-3	TGTGCCACGGGCGATAGCTCTGGAAACACCATATATTTT	CATGDSSGNTIYF
.	.	TRBV29-1	TRBJ2-1	TGCAGCGTTGACAGGTTTACCTACAATGAGCAGTTCTTC	CSVDRFTYNEQFF
.	.	TRBV7-8	TRBJ2-7	TGTGCCAGCAGCTCGGTCAGGGTCAAGGAGCAGTACTTC	CASSSVRVKEQYF
.	.	TRBV7-9	TRBJ2-3	TGTGCCAGCAGCACACCTTTACTGGAACAAGCGGATACGCAGTATTTT	CASSTPLLEQADTQYF
TRBD1	few	TRBV29-1	TRBJ2-1	TGCAGCGTCGGGTGGACAGGTAGCAGTGAGCAGTTCTTC	CSVGWTGSSEQFF
TRBD1	.	TRBV7-8	TRBJ1-6	TGTGCCAGCAGCTTAGTGTGGGACAGGGGCTCACCCCTCCACTTT	CASSLVWDRGSPLHF
.	few	TRBV6-1	TRBJ1-3	TGTGCCAGCAGTGAAAGCCACTCCTCTGGAAACACCATATATTTT	CASSESHSSGNTIYF
.	.	TRBV5-1	TRBJ2-3	TGCGCCAGCAGCCACGACAGACTCACAGATACGCAGTATTTT	CASSHDRLTDTQYF
.	.	TRBV7-9	TRBJ2-7	TGTGCCAGCAGCTTAGACAGGCACGAGCAGTACTTC	CASSLDRHEQYF
.	.	TRBV25-1	TRBJ1-1	TGTGCCAGCGGTACAGGGACTGAAGCTTTCTTT	CASGTGTEAFF
.	.	TRBV19	TRBJ1-5	TGTGCCAGTAGTATAGATCAGCTGGTTCAGCCCCAGCATTTT	CASSIDQLVQPQHF
.	.	TRBV10-1	TRBJ2-2	TGCGCCAGCAGTGAAGGGGTCGACACCGGGGAGCTGTTTTTT	CASSEGVDTGELFF
.	.	TRBV20-1	TRBJ2-6	TGCAGTGCGCCCAGCTCTGGGGCCAACGTCCTGACTTTC	CSAPSSGANVLTF